This T cell receptor (beta chain) was recorded in a study of blood T cell repertoires in COVID-19. Study in general: The study drew acute and convalescent COVID-19 samples from the United States, Italy and Spain. In each case, the material was cDNA or gDNA derived from T cells, B-cell-depleted T cells, or PBMCs.

Per germline, CDR1 SGHRS and CDR2 YFSETQ. The CDR3 contains 16 residues. V shed 3 bases and J shed 2 bases, with 17 bases lying between them. This clone was observed once. Under the authors' procedure: Amplification of reference gene primers provided the estimated nucleated cell counts. Method: immunoSEQ multiplex PCR; TCRdb's copy keeps in-frame clones and lacks some. The D gene and trimming were derived from the DNA, and the V and J assignments and clone size from that table. The sample includes about 81,000 clones, almost 90% seen only once; the top ten take around 5%. Sequenced material: peripheral blood. This receptor was taken from a woman at least 80 years old with acute or convalescent COVID-19. V usage is TRBV5-1 and J usage is TRBJ1-2; TRBD1 is a possible D gene (5 bases). CDR3: CASSWPDTRGNYGYTF. Here the CDR3 DNA reads TGCGCCAGCAGCTGGCCCGACACCCGGGGGAACTATGGCTACACCTTC.